This TCR beta chain derives from a study of T cells in Graves' hyperthyroidism and ophthalmopathy (dated by TCRdb to the late 2010s). In terms of the full investigation: Peripheral blood was sampled at the time of initial diagnosis, prior to any treatment. After sampling, hyperthyroidism patients received methimazole starting at 30 mg daily, and ophthalmopathy patients received high-dose intravenous methylprednisolone. A discovery cohort of about 100 patients, about 40 with Graves' ophthalmopathy and 57 with stable Graves' hyperthyroidism, was used to find distinguishing TCR V-J signatures. The 100 or so discovery patients were divided at random into training and test sets in a 7:3 ratio. Prospective prediction of ophthalmopathy was tested in an independent validation cohort consisting of fewer than 20 hyperthyroidism patients and more than 15 patients who later progressed to ophthalmopathy. The paper describes TCR Vbeta CDR3 sequencing of more than 120 peripheral blood samples, made up of some 42 ophthalmopathy patients, 70 to 80 hyperthyroidism patients and 17 progressor patients. Thyroid tissue and blood T-cell repertoires from more than five Graves' hyperthyroidism patients were also compared in the study. Study-wide conclusions, independent of this receptor: A 13 V-J signature model separated ophthalmopathy from stable hyperthyroidism, with 87.88% sensitivity and just under 84% specificity in cross-validation and 80%/75% in testing. Sample size was not statistically predetermined, and blinding of investigators to group allocation was not performed. In validation, the model predicted progression to ophthalmopathy with 55% to 71% sensitivity and 72% to 85% specificity, a median of 6.5 months before onset. Most expanded thyroid clonotypes (frequency above 0.001) were also found in blood, which suggests that blood repertoires may mirror thyroid immune responses.

This clonotype was found a few times. Its antigen has not been determined. Nothing much larger sits one base from this clone, and base qualities are not available. The TCR beta CDR3 regions were amplified from RNA transcripts. A first-round RT-PCR of the TCR CDR3 used the HTBI primer set with the Qiagen OneStep RT-PCR kit. A second multiplex PCR round built the libraries, followed by size selection and purification. Sequencing of the libraries was done on an Illumina HiSeq2000 using paired-end 100 bp reads. In the paper's pipeline: Raw data were processed with SOAPnuke, discarding reads with adapters, uncalled bases, mean Phred below 15, or no exact constant-primer or identifier match. High-quality paired reads were merged with COPE v1.2.5, and unique nucleotide sequences were defined as clonotypes. Clonotypes were aligned to IMGT TRBV, TRBD and TRBJ reference segments using MiTCR v1.1. The analysis included only V-J combinations with a frequency above 0.0001, which together covered 99% to 99.2% of the repertoires. The TCS score was defined as the ratio of F50 (clonal expansion) to E x V (chaos), calculated using BLOSUM62-based TCRdist between CDR3 peptides within each V-J. Welch's t-statistics and random forest reduced roughly 540 V-J features to 10 to 15, which were used in a naive Bayes classifier (R e1071). In-frame beta chains were kept once TCRdb had trimmed the public reads at Q25 with fastp and called clones with MiXCR. Each record represents a unique CDR3 protein, reported with the most common genes and DNA among its rows. TCRdb, rather than the study authors, made the V and J calls. The sample yields 300,000 to 450,000 distinct CDR3 sequences; 15% to 19% were counted once. Clones ranked in the top ten supply 25% to 30% of the sample.

V sheds 3 bases and J sheds 6 bases, leaving 12 bases between their ends. CDR3 length: 13 amino acids, cysteine to phenylalanine. Here the CDR3 DNA is all that survives: 39 bases in frame from base 1. Reading the germline V gene (reference sequence) gives CDR1 DFQATT and CDR2 SNEGSKA. The hyperthyroidism patients were between 18 and 65 years old and newly diagnosed, with a disease duration of less than 2 months. Exclusion was applied to patients with uncontrolled infections, other autoimmune diseases, pregnancy or lactation. Diagnoses relied on clinical symptoms, serum thyroxine and TRAb, thyroid ultrasound and orbital computed tomography. Blood from progressor patients was drawn when they were first diagnosed with hyperthyroidism, before any ophthalmopathy symptoms appeared. Ficoll-Paque density gradient centrifugation was used to isolate PBMCs from about 10 ml of fresh peripheral blood. Progressor patients were initially diagnosed with Graves' hyperthyroidism and developed ophthalmopathy during follow-up. Total RNA was extracted using Trizol reagent, and RNA quality was assessed on an Agilent 2100 Bioanalyzer.

The rearrangement joined TRBV20-1 to TRBJ1-5; tentative D gene TRBD1, with 6 bases matching. The sample consisted of blood. The receptor was derived from a woman between 18 and 29 years old with Graves' hyperthyroidism that later progressed to Graves' ophthalmopathy. The CDR3 has the sequence CSASAGATQPQHF. DNA sequence: TGCAGTGCTAGTGCGGGGGCTACTCAGCCCCAGCATTTT.